This T cell receptor beta chain was obtained from a study of blood T cell repertoires in COVID-19. Overall study context: COVID-19 samples, acute and convalescent, were from the United States, Italy and Spain. PBMCs, B-cell-depleted T cells, or T cells were the source of the cDNA or gDNA that made up the material.

In the original workflow: Quantification of nucleated cells was approximated via reference gene primer amplification. The method was immunoSEQ multiplex PCR; TCRdb's version includes in-frame clones alone and lacks a portion of them. The V and J calls and clone size were taken over from that table, and D and trimming were inferred from the DNA. The repertoire includes thousands of clones, 70% to 75% of them detected once, and under 20% sits in the top ten. Trimming cost V 6 bases and J 7 bases; bases outside gene matches: 6. Germline CDR1 and CDR2: LNHDA and SQIVND (reference sequence). CDR3 length: 16 amino acids.

The source of this sequence is a human donor in a cohort sampled during active COVID-19. Input material: peripheral blood. The chain has TRBV19 and TRBJ2-1; 16 bases map to TRBD2. The DNA for the CDR3 is TGTGCCAGTAGGGACACGGGACTAGCGGGAGGGAATGAGCAGTTCTTC. Its translation: CASRDTGLAGGNEQFF.